The clone carrying this TCR beta chain has just a few counts. Its antigen is not known. MiXCR was run by TCRdb on the reads, yielding one entry per CDR3 protein. This repertoire shows a few hundred thousand distinct CDR3 sequences, under 45% found once; its top ten account for 48%. The data derive from a study of T cell repertoires in cytomegalovirus infection. Looking at the study overall: Well-studied HLA-B-restricted CMV epitopes were used in the study alongside recently identified HLA-C-restricted ones. Study findings and constraints: Within the response measured ex vivo, HLA-C-restricted CMV-specific TCR beta clonotypes were dominant.

The sequence was collected from a human donor in good health (CMV status not recorded). Some clones in this sample may be carry-over from other donors' samples. Sequenced material: cultured PBMCs, taken from culture after CMV antigen stimulation.

The CDR3 nucleotides read TGCAGTGCTAGAGATAAGGTGAACACCGGGGAGCTGTTTTTT. It encodes CSARDKVNTGELFF. The genes are TRBV20-1 and TRBJ2-2; D call uncertain. Trimming took 0 bases from V and 1 from J, leaving 6 bases between them. There are 14 residues in the CDR3. Germline lookup yields CDR1 DFQATT and CDR2 SNEGSKA (reference sequence).